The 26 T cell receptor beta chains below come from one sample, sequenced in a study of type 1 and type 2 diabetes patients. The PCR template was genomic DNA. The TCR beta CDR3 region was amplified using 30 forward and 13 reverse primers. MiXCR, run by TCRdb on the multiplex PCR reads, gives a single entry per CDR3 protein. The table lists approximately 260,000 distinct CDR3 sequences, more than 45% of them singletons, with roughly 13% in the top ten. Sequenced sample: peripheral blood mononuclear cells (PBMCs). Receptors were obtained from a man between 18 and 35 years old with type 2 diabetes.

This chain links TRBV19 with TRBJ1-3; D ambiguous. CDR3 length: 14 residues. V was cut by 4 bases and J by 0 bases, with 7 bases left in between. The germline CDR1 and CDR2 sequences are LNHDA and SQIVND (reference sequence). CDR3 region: CASSRQNSGNTIYF. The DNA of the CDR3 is TGTGCCAGTAGTAGGCAGAACTCTGGAAACACCATATATTTT.

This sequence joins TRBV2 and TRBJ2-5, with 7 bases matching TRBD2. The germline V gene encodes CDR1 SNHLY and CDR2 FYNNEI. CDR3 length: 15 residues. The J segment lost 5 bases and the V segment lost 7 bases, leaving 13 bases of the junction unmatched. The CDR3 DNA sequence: TGTGCCAGCATCAAGGCGGGGGTCAAGAGGGAGACCCAGTACTTC. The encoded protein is CASIKAGVKRETQYF.

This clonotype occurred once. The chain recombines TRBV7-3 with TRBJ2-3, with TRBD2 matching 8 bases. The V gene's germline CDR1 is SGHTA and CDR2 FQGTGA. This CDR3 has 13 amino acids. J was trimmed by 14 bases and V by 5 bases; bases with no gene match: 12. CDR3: CASSPSAGEGSYF. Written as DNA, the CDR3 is TGTGCCAGCAGCCCCTCAGCGGGAGAGGGATCGTATTTT. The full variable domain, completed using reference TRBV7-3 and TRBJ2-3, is GAGVSQTPSNKVTEKGKYVELRCDPISGHTALYWYRQSLGQGPEFLIYFQGTGAADDSGLPNDRFFAVRPEGSVSTLKIQRTERGDSAVYLCASSPSAGEGSYFGPGTRLTVL.

The CDR3 region is CASSFPSGAHIYEQYF. The CDR3 DNA is TGTGCCAGCAGTTTCCCCTCGGGGGCACATATCTACGAGCAGTACTTC. The chain employs TRBV6-5 and TRBJ2-7; D may correspond to TRBD1 or TRBD2 (6 bases each). The CDR3 spans 16 residues. V lost 4 bases and J lost 3, with 19 bases in between. Germline loops: CDR1 MNHEY, CDR2 SVGAGI.

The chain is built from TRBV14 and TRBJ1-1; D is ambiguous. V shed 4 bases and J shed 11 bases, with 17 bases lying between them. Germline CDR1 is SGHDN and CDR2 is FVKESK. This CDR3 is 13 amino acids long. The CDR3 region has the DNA TGTGCCAGCAGCCTTTCCGGGATTGCGAACGCTTTCTTT. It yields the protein CASSLSGIANAFF. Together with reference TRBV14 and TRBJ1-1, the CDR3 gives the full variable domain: EAGVTQFPSHSVIEKGQTVTLRCDPISGHDNLYWYRRVMGKEIKFLLHFVKESKQDESGMPNNRFLAERTGGTYSTLKVQPAELEDSGVYFCASSLSGIANAFFGQGTRLTVV.

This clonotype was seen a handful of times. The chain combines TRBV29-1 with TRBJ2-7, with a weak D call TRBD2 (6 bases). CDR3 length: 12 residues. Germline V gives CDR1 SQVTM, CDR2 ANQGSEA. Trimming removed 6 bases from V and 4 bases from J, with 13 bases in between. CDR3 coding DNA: TGCAGCGTGGGGGACTTTAATTACGAGCAGTACTTC. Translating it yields CSVGDFNYEQYF.

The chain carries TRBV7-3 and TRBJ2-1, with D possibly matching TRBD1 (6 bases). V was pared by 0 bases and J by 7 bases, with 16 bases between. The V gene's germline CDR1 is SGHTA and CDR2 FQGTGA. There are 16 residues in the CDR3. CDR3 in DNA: TGTGCCAGCAGCTTAACGGGTGCGAGGGGGAGAAATGAGCAGTTCTTC. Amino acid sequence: CASSLTGARGRNEQFF.

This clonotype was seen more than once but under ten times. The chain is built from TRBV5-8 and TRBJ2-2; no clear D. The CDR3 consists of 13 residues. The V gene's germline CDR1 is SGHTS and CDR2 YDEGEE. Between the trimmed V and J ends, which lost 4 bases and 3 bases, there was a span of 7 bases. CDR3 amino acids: CASSVFHTGELFF. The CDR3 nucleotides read TGTGCCAGCAGCGTCTTTCACACCGGGGAGCTGTTTTTT.

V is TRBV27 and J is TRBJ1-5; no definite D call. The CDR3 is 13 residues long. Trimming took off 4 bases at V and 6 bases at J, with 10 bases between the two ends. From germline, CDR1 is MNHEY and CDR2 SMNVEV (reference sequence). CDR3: CASSSTLGQPQHF. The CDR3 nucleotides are TGTGCCAGCAGTTCGACGCTGGGTCAGCCCCAGCATTTT.

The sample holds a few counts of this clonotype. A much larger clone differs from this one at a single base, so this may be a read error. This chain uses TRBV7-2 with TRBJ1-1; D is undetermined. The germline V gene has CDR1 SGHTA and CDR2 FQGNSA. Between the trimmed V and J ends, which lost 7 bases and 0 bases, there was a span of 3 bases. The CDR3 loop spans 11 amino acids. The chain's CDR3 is CASKMNTEAFF. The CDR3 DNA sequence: TGTGCCAGCAAGATGAACACTGAAGCTTTCTTT.

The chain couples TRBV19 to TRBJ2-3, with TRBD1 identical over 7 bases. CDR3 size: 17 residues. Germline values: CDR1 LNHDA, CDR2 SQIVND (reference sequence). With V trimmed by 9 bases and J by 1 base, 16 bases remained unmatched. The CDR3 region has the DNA TGTGCCAGCAGCTTAAGGCCGATCGGACAGGGCACAGATACGCAGTATTTT. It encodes CASSLRPIGQGTDTQYF.

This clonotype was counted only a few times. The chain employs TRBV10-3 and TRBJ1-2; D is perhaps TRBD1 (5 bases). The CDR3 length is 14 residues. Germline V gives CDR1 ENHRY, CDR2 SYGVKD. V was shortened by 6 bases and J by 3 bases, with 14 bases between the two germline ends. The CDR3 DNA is TGTGCCATCAGCTCCGGGACTGATCACTATGGCTACACCTTC. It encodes CAISSGTDHYGYTF.

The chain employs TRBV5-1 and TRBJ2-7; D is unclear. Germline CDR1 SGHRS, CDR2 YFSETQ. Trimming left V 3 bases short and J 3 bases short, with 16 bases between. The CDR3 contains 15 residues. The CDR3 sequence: CASSSSFPSNYEQYF. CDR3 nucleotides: TGCGCCAGCAGCTCATCGTTCCCTTCGAACTACGAGCAGTACTTC.

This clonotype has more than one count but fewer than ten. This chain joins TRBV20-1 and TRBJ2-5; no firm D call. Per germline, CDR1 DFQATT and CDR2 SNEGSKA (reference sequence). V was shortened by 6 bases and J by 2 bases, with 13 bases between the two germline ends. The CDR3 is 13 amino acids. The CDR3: CSAHYNPQETQYF. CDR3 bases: TGCAGTGCACACTACAACCCTCAAGAGACCCAGTACTTC.

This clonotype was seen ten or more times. CDR3 in DNA: TGTGCCAGCACAGAGACAGGGATAGAGACCCAGTACTTC. This translates into CASTETGIETQYF. The chain employs TRBV2 and TRBJ2-5; TRBD1 aligns across 7 bases. V lost 7 bases, J lost 4 bases, and 6 bases stayed unmatched. Germline assignment: CDR1 SNHLY and CDR2 FYNNEI. This CDR3 spans 13 amino acids.

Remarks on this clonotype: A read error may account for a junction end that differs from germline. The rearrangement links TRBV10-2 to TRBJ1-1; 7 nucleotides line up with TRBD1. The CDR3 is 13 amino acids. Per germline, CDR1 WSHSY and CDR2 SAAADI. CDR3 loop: CTSRPGQDVEAFF. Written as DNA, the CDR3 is TGCACCAGCAGACCCGGACAGGACGTTGAAGCTTTCTTT.

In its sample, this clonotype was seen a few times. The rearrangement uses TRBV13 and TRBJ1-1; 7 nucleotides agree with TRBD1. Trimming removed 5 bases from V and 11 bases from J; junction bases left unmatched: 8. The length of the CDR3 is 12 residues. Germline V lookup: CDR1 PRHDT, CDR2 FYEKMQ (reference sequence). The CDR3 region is CASSVQGFWAFF. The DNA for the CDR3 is TGTGCCAGCAGCGTACAGGGGTTCTGGGCTTTCTTT.

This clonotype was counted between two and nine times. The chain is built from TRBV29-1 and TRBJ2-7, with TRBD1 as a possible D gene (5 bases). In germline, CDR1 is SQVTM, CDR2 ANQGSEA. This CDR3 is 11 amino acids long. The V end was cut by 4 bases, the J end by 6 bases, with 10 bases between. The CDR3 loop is CSVGVGAEQYF. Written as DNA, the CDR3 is TGCAGCGTTGGAGTTGGGGCCGAGCAGTACTTC.

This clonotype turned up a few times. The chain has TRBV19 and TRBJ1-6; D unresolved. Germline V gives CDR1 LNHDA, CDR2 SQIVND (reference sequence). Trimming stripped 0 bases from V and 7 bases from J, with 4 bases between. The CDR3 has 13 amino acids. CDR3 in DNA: TGTGCCAGTAGTATAGACCCAAATTCACCCCTCCACTTT. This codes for CASSIDPNSPLHF.

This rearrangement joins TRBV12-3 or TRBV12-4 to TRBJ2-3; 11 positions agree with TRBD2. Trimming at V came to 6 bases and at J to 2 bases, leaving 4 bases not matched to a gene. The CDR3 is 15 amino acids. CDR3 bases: TGTGCCAGCAGATCTAGCGGGAGGCCCACAGATACGCAGTATTTT. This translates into CASRSSGRPTDTQYF.

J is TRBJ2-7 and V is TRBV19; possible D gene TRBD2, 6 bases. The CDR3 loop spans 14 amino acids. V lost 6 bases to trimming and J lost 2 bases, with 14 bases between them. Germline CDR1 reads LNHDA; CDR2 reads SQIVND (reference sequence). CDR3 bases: TGTGCCAGTAGCGAGACTAGGGCGACCTACGAGCAGTACTTC. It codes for CASSETRATYEQYF.

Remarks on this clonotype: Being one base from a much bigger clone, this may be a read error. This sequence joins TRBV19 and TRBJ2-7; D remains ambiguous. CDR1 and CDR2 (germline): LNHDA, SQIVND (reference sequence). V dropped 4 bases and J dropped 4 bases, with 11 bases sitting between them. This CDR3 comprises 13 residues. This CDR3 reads CASSTQPFYEQYF. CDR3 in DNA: TGTGCCAGTAGTACCCAACCTTTTTACGAGCAGTACTTC.

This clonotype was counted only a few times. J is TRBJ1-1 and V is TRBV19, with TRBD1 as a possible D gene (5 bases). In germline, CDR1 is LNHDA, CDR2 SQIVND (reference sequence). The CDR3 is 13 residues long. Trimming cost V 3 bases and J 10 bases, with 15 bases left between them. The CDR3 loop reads CASSIWERGGAFF. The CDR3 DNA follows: TGTGCCAGTAGTATCTGGGAACGCGGGGGAGCTTTCTTT.

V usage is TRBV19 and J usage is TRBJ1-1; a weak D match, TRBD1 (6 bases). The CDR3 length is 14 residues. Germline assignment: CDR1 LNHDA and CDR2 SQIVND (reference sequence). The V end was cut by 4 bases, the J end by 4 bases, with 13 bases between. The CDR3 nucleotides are TGTGCCAGTAGTAAGGTGGTGGGGGCCACTGAAGCTTTCTTT. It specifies CASSKVVGATEAFF.

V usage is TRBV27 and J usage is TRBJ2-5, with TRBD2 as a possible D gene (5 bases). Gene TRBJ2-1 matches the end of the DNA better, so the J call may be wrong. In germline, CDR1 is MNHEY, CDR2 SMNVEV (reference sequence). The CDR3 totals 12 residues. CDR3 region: CASSIRGNEQFF. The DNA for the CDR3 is TGTGCCAGCAGTATACGGGGCAATGAGCAGTTCTTC.

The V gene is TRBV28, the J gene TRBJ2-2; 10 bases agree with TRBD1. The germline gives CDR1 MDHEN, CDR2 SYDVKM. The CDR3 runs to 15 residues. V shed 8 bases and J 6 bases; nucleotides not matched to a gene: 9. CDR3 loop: CASGIGGTGAGELFF. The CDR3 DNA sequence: TGTGCCAGCGGAATAGGTGGGACAGGGGCCGGGGAGCTGTTTTTT.